Shown below are 9 T cell receptor beta chains from a single sample sequenced in a study of T cell responses to AZD1222 COVID-19 vaccine. The data were produced by immunoSEQ multiplex PCR, yet TCRdb's version contains in-frame clones alone and is incomplete. The sample has approximately 150,000 clones; 92% are singletons. The sample here was peripheral blood, taken on day 0 of MenACWY control vaccination. The receptors were gathered from an adult in good health.

The chain links TRBV4-1 to TRBJ1-1; 8 bases are a match to TRBD1. The CDR3 sequence is 15 residues long. The ends lost 0 bases at V and 4 bases at J; junction bases unmatched: 4. CDR1 MGHRA and CDR2 YSYEKL come from the germline V gene. The chain's CDR3 is CASSQDRGRLTEAFF. DNA for the CDR3: TGCGCCAGCAGCCAAGACAGGGGGCGGCTCACTGAAGCTTTCTTT.

A few counts support this clone. The V gene is TRBV7-9, the J gene TRBJ2-3, with D perhaps TRBD1 or TRBD2 (5 bases each). The germline CDR1 and CDR2 sequences are SEHNR and FQNEAQ (reference sequence). V dropped 0 bases and J dropped 3 bases, with 10 bases sitting between them. The CDR3 sequence is 15 residues long. CDR3 in amino acids: CASSLALGVTDTQYF. Here the CDR3 DNA reads TGTGCCAGCAGCTTAGCCCTGGGGGTAACAGATACGCAGTATTTT.

The chain is built from TRBV7-3 and TRBJ2-2; D might be TRBD2 (6 bases). Between the trimmed V and J ends, which lost 1 base and 1 base, there was a span of 16 bases. The CDR3 contains 18 residues. Germline V gene sequence: CDR1 SGHTA, CDR2 FQGTGA. This chain's CDR3 is CASSLRPRRAENTGELFF. The CDR3 nucleotides are TGTGCCAGCAGCTTAAGGCCTAGGAGGGCCGAGAACACCGGGGAGCTGTTTTTT.

This chain uses TRBV11-3 with TRBJ2-7; 9 bases align to TRBD1. CDR1 and CDR2 from the germline V gene are SGHNT and YENEEA. This CDR3 has 16 residues. Unmatched junction bases numbered 9, after V lost 1 base and J lost 5 bases. The CDR3 loop is CASSLGPPGQGHEQYF. CDR3 sequence (DNA): TGTGCCAGCAGCTTAGGGCCTCCGGGACAGGGCCACGAGCAGTACTTC.

The V gene is TRBV7-9, the J gene TRBJ2-7; D may be TRBD2 (6 bases). The ends were cut back, 5 bases at V and 5 bases at J, with 28 bases in the middle. Germline V lookup: CDR1 SEHNR, CDR2 FQNEAQ (reference sequence). CDR3 length equals 18 residues. The CDR3 DNA reads as TGTGCCAGCAGCCCCTGGGCGCGGGAATCGCGGAGTCAAGACGAGCAGTACTTC. It translates to CASSPWARESRSQDEQYF.

This clone has only one observation. The rearrangement joins TRBV11-3 to TRBJ2-6, with 7 bases fitting TRBD1. Trimming cost V 4 bases and J 2 bases; bases outside gene matches: 2. The CDR3 totals 15 residues. Per germline, CDR1 SGHNT and CDR2 YENEEA. CDR3 sequence reads: CASSSTGAGANVLTF. The CDR3 DNA follows: TGTGCCAGCAGCTCCACAGGGGCTGGGGCCAACGTCCTGACTTTC.

V gene TRBV6-1 combines with J gene TRBJ1-5; D gene ambiguous. This CDR3 spans 11 amino acids. Trimming stripped 2 bases from V and 4 bases from J, with 0 bases between. Germline V gives CDR1 MNHNS, CDR2 SASEGT. The chain's CDR3 is CASSENQPQHF. The CDR3 region has the DNA TGTGCCAGCAGTGAAAATCAGCCCCAGCATTTT.

V and J are TRBV19 and TRBJ1-1; D remains ambiguous. The CDR3 length is 10 residues. With 6 bases removed from V and 1 base from J, the gap between germline ends came to 0 bases. Germline lookup yields CDR1 LNHDA and CDR2 SQIVND (reference sequence). The CDR3 sequence: CASRNTEAFF. In DNA, the CDR3 is TGTGCCAGTAGGAACACTGAAGCTTTCTTT. Filled out from reference TRBV19 and TRBJ1-1, the complete variable domain reads DGGITQSPKYLFRKEGQNVTLSCEQNLNHDAMYWYRQDPGQGLRLIYYSQIVNDFQKGDIAEGYSVSREKKESFPLTVTSAQKNPTAFYLCASRNTEAFFGQGTRLTVV.

The chain is built from TRBV4-3 and TRBJ2-5; the match to TRBD1 covers 7 bases. The CDR3 loop spans 15 amino acids. The V gene's germline CDR1 is LGHNA and CDR2 YSLEER. V shed 1 base and J 1 base; nucleotides not matched to a gene: 3. The CDR3 is CASSQGDRVQETQYF. CDR3 coding DNA: TGCGCCAGCAGCCAAGGGGACAGAGTCCAAGAGACCCAGTACTTC.